These 31 T cell receptor beta chains came from one sample sequenced in a study of blood T cells in healthy people across ages. A J-beta primer mix and a sample-barcoded 5' primer were used in a second PCR of roughly 7 to 12 cycles. TCRdb re-analysed the 5' RACE reads in MiXCR, keeping a single row per CDR3 protein. The sample holds a few hundred thousand distinct CDR3 sequences, roughly a quarter seen once. The sequenced sample was blood. The receptors were sampled from a woman in her 70s in good health.

J is TRBJ1-1 and V is TRBV20-1; D is unclear. CDR1 DFQATT and CDR2 SNEGSKA come from the germline V gene (reference sequence). CDR3 length equals 13 residues. Trimming shortened V by 1 base and J by 1 base, and 7 bases separated the two germline ends. This CDR3 is CSARGPANTEAFF. The CDR3 region has the DNA TGCAGTGCTAGAGGACCGGCGAACACTGAAGCTTTCTTT.

This chain joins TRBV10-3 and TRBJ1-2; possible D gene TRBD1, 5 bases. The CDR3 runs to 13 residues. Trimming took off 8 bases at V and 8 bases at J, with 18 bases between the two ends. Germline loops: CDR1 ENHRY, CDR2 SYGVKD. In DNA, the CDR3 is TGTGCCATCTCTGGGGGGGAGGATTTCGGCTACACCTTC. As protein: CAISGGEDFGYTF.

In this sample, this clonotype turned up a few times. The chain uses TRBV12-5 and TRBJ2-5; D unclear. CDR3 length: 11 residues. Germline V gives CDR1 LGHNT, CDR2 FRNRAP. The ends were cut back, 5 bases at V and 4 bases at J, with 5 bases in the middle. The CDR3 DNA reads as TGTGCTAGTGGTCTCTTAGAGACCCAGTACTTC. Translated, it gives CASGLLETQYF.

This clonotype appeared a few times. The chain uses TRBV7-2 and TRBJ2-1; the D gene is possibly TRBD2 (6 bases). The CDR3 runs to 13 residues. V dropped 0 bases and J dropped 8 bases, with 8 bases sitting between them. The germline V gene has CDR1 SGHTA and CDR2 FQGNSA. The CDR3 region has the DNA TGTGCCAGCAGCTTAGCGCCGGGAGATGAGCAGTTCTTC. Amino acids: CASSLAPGDEQFF.

This clonotype was seen a handful of times. The V gene is TRBV18, the J gene TRBJ1-6; 7 nucleotides line up with TRBD1. From germline, CDR1 is KGHSH and CDR2 LQKENI. This CDR3 contains 15 residues. Unmatched junction bases numbered 8, after V lost 5 bases and J lost 7 bases. CDR3 nucleotide sequence: TGTGCCAGCTCAGAGGGACAGCTAGCAAATTCACCCCTCCACTTT. Translating gives CASSEGQLANSPLHF.

V gene TRBV20-1 combines with J gene TRBJ2-3; TRBD2 is a possible D gene (5 bases). The CDR3 is 11 residues long. The germline V gene encodes CDR1 DFQATT and CDR2 SNEGSKA (reference sequence). With 5 bases removed from V and 8 bases from J, the gap between germline ends came to 11 bases. CDR3 bases: TGCAGTGCTGTTGACTACGGTACGCAGTATTTT. Its translation: CSAVDYGTQYF.

The genes are TRBV2 and TRBJ2-2; the D is unclear. Per germline, CDR1 SNHLY and CDR2 FYNNEI. V was cut by 4 bases and J by 3 bases, with 6 bases left in between. The CDR3 loop spans 13 amino acids. The CDR3 reads CASSAQDTGELFF. For the CDR3, the DNA is TGTGCCAGCAGTGCTCAGGACACCGGGGAGCTGTTTTTT.

About this clonotype itself: At one end the junction does not follow the germline gene, possibly because of a read error. This chain uses TRBV27 with TRBJ2-1, with D perhaps being TRBD1 or TRBD2 (5 bases each). CDR3 length: 15 amino acids. From germline, CDR1 is MNHEY and CDR2 SMNVEV (reference sequence). CDR3 in DNA: TGTGCCAGCAGCTTATCAGGGAGACCAGACAATGAGCAGTTCTTC. Protein sequence: CASSLSGRPDNEQFF.

The CDR3 DNA follows: TGCGCCAGCAGCGCCATCACAGGGGACTATGGCTACACCTTC. Its protein product is CASSAITGDYGYTF. V and J are TRBV5-1 and TRBJ1-2, with TRBD1 matching 7 bases. CDR1 and CDR2 (germline): SGHRS, YFSETQ. V dropped 4 bases and J dropped 3; count of bases not matched to a gene: 6. The length of the CDR3 is 14 residues.

CDR3 region: CASSSWDYLNTEAFF. The CDR3 nucleotides are TGTGCCAGCAGCTCTTGGGATTACCTGAACACTGAAGCTTTCTTT. The rearrangement links TRBV7-9 to TRBJ1-1; D unclear. The CDR3 covers 15 residues. Between the trimmed V and J ends, which lost 4 bases and 0 bases, there was a span of 12 bases. The germline V gene has CDR1 SEHNR and CDR2 FQNEAQ (reference sequence).

The chain employs TRBV5-6 and TRBJ1-1, with D unclear. This CDR3 is 12 amino acids long. Germline-derived CDR1 and CDR2 are SGHDT and YYEEEE. The V gene lost 1 base and the J gene lost 8 bases, with 9 bases spanning the gap. CDR3 amino acids: CASSLWQDEAFF. Here the CDR3 DNA reads TGTGCCAGCAGCTTGTGGCAGGACGAAGCTTTCTTT.

The table lists this clonotype with a few counts. The J gene is TRBJ2-7, the V gene TRBV7-2, with D possibly TRBD1 on 5 matching bases. CDR1 is SGHTA, CDR2 FQGNSA, per germline. Trimming took 2 bases from V and 2 from J, leaving 13 bases between them. The CDR3 has 15 residues. In DNA, the CDR3 is TGTGCCAGCAGCTTACTGGGGCTTTGGACCTACGAGCAGTACTTC. Encoded protein: CASSLLGLWTYEQYF.

A single count supports this clonotype. V is TRBV11-1 and J is TRBJ1-2; TRBD1 matches at 8 bases. From germline, CDR1 is SGHAT and CDR2 FQDESV (reference sequence). The CDR3 has 14 residues. The junction had 7 bases not matched to a gene; V was cut back by 6 bases and J by 4 bases. Here the CDR3 reads CASRRTGTSYGYTF. CDR3 bases: TGTGCCAGCAGGAGGACAGGGACTTCCTATGGCTACACCTTC.

The rearrangement links TRBV7-2 to TRBJ1-5; D is perhaps TRBD1 (6 bases). The CDR3 length is 14 residues. V shed 0 bases and J shed 5 bases, with 8 bases lying between them. CDR1 SGHTA and CDR2 FQGNSA come from the germline V gene. In DNA, the CDR3 is TGTGCCAGCAGCTTAGCGGACAGTTATCAGCCCCAGCATTTT. It codes for CASSLADSYQPQHF.

Concerning this clonotype: A junction end diverges from the germline sequence, so it may reflect a read error. V and J are TRBV7-2 and TRBJ2-1, with 11 bases lining up with TRBD2. The length of the CDR3 is 18 residues. Germline-derived CDR1 and CDR2 are SGHTA and FQGNSA. The CDR3 protein is CASGLVPSGGSSYNEQFF. The CDR3 DNA follows: TGTGCCAGCGGCTTAGTTCCTAGCGGGGGGAGCTCCTACAATGAGCAGTTCTTC. The entire variable domain, with the rest obtained from reference TRBV7-2 and TRBJ2-1, is as follows: GAGVSQSPSNKVTEKGKDVELRCDPISGHTALYWYRQSLGQGLEFLIYFQGNSAPDKSGLPSDRFSAERTGGSVSTLTIQRTQQEDSAVYLCASGLVPSGGSSYNEQFFGPGTRLTVL.

The chain employs TRBV7-2 and TRBJ1-5, with D possibly matching TRBD1 (5 bases). Germline-derived CDR1 and CDR2 are SGHTA and FQGNSA. CDR3 length: 15 residues. With 5 bases removed from V and 3 bases from J, the gap between germline ends came to 14 bases. The CDR3 sequence is CASSIQGGTNQPQHF. Written as DNA, the CDR3 is TGTGCCAGCAGCATTCAGGGTGGAACCAATCAGCCCCAGCATTTT. Full variable domain (outside the CDR3, taken from reference TRBV7-2 and TRBJ1-5): GAGVSQSPSNKVTEKGKDVELRCDPISGHTALYWYRQSLGQGLEFLIYFQGNSAPDKSGLPSDRFSAERTGGSVSTLTIQRTQQEDSAVYLCASSIQGGTNQPQHFGDGTRLSIL.

This clonotype has just a few counts. The gene calls are TRBV24-1 and TRBJ1-4, with 8 nucleotides matching TRBD1. The CDR3 is made up of 14 amino acids. Unmatched junction bases numbered 5, after V lost 4 bases and J lost 8 bases. Per germline, CDR1 KGHDR and CDR2 SFDVKD. The CDR3 loop reads CATSEQGGGEKLFF. CDR3 in DNA: TGTGCCACCAGTGAACAGGGGGGAGGCGAAAAACTGTTTTTT.

In the case of this clonotype: Germline and junction disagree at one end, which may indicate a read error. J is TRBJ1-5 and V is TRBV7-2, with 9 bases fitting TRBD1. CDR1 and CDR2 from the germline V gene are SGHTA and FQGNSA. The CDR3 runs 15 residues. This CDR3 is CASILDRGRDQPQHF. As DNA, the CDR3 is TGTGCCAGCATCTTAGACAGGGGGAGGGATCAGCCCCAGCATTTT.

This clonotype was counted a few times. The gene calls are TRBV10-3 and TRBJ2-5, with D possibly matching TRBD2 (6 bases). The J call could be wrong; TRBJ2-7 is a better fit for the DNA end. Germline V gene sequence: CDR1 ENHRY, CDR2 SYGVKD. The CDR3 sequence is 13 residues long. The CDR3 DNA reads TGTGCCATCAGGCGGGACGTCGCCTACGAGCAGTACTTC. This sequence encodes CAIRRDVAYEQYF.

Only a few counts were recorded for this clonotype. This CDR3 reads CASGTGQGAPEDEQFF. CDR3 nucleotides: TGTGCTAGTGGCACGGGACAGGGGGCGCCGGAGGATGAGCAGTTCTTC. The J gene is TRBJ2-1, the V gene TRBV12-5, with TRBD1 matching 12 bases. CDR3 length: 16 residues. J was trimmed by 8 bases and V by 6 bases; bases with no gene match: 11. Germline CDR1 reads LGHNT; CDR2 reads FRNRAP. Looking up the rest from reference TRBV12-5 and TRBJ2-1 gives the full variable domain: DARVTQTPRHKVTEMGQEVTMRCQPILGHNTVFWYRQTMMQGLELLAYFRNRAPLDDSGMPKDRFSAEMPDATLATLKIQPSEPRDSAVYFCASGTGQGAPEDEQFFGPGTRLTVL.

The chain is built from TRBV7-2 and TRBJ2-3; D possibly corresponds to TRBD1 (5 bases). CDR1 and CDR2 (germline): SGHTA, FQGNSA. The CDR3 contains 13 residues. Trimming removed 4 bases at V and 8 bases at J, with 13 bases between. The CDR3 DNA sequence: TGTGCCAGCAGCTCGTCCCAGGGTGGTACGCAGTATTTT. It is translated as CASSSSQGGTQYF. Full variable domain (outside the CDR3, taken from reference TRBV7-2 and TRBJ2-3): GAGVSQSPSNKVTEKGKDVELRCDPISGHTALYWYRQSLGQGLEFLIYFQGNSAPDKSGLPSDRFSAERTGGSVSTLTIQRTQQEDSAVYLCASSSSQGGTQYFGPGTRLTVL.

V usage is TRBV9 and J usage is TRBJ1-1; TRBD1 is a possible D gene (6 bases). The CDR3 spans 16 residues. CDR1 and CDR2 from the germline V gene are SGDLS and YYNGEE. V lost 4 bases and J 2 bases, leaving 18 bases between the germline ends. The CDR3 DNA is TGTGCCAGCAGCCCAAGGACAGTTAGGGCTAACACTGAAGCTTTCTTT. This encodes CASSPRTVRANTEAFF.

The rearrangement links TRBV4-3 to TRBJ1-4; the match to TRBD1 covers 12 bases. The J segment lost 13 bases and the V segment lost 2 bases, leaving 8 bases of the junction unmatched. CDR3 length equals 15 residues. Germline V CDR1 and CDR2: LGHNA, YSLEER. For the CDR3, the DNA is TGCGCCAGCAGCCAAAAGGGACAGGGGGCCCGTCGACTGTTTTTT. Residues: CASSQKGQGARRLFF.

This clonotype was seen more than once but under ten times. The chain combines TRBV6-5 with TRBJ2-3; 7 bases align to TRBD2. Trimming removed 4 bases from V and 1 base from J; junction bases left unmatched: 2. Germline CDR1 reads MNHEY; CDR2 reads SVGAGI. The CDR3 covers 14 residues. The CDR3 nucleotides are TGTGCCAGCAGTTGGGCGGGGGGCACAGATACGCAGTATTTT. It yields the protein CASSWAGGTDTQYF.

This clonotype was recorded a few times. This rearrangement joins TRBV6-2 or TRBV6-3 to TRBJ1-4; D ambiguous. The germline gives CDR1 MNHEY, CDR2 SVGEGT. This CDR3 is built from 15 residues. V was trimmed by 5 bases and J by 5 bases, leaving 15 bases between them. CDR3 nucleotides: TGTGCCAGCAGTCGCCCCGGGATTGGCAATGAAAAACTGTTTTTT. Translating it yields CASSRPGIGNEKLFF.

This clonotype has more than one count but fewer than ten. The chain carries TRBV10-3 and TRBJ2-5, with 8 nucleotides matching TRBD2. The CDR3 length is 17 residues. The J segment lost 1 base and the V segment lost 3 bases, leaving 10 bases of the junction unmatched. Germline-derived CDR1 and CDR2 are ENHRY and SYGVKD. The DNA for the CDR3 is TGTGCCATCAGTGATCCCATCGGGGGGGGTGTCCAAGAGACCCAGTACTTC. Protein product: CAISDPIGGGVQETQYF.

This clonotype was recorded a few times. The chain uses TRBV3-1 and TRBJ1-4, with 8 positions matching TRBD1. Germline CDR1 LGHDT, CDR2 YNNKEL (reference sequence). The CDR3 totals 14 residues. The V gene end was trimmed by 1 base and the J gene end by 8 bases; junction bases not matched to a gene: 3. The CDR3 region is CASSQVQGEEKLFF. Here the CDR3 DNA reads TGTGCCAGCAGCCAAGTACAGGGGGAGGAAAAACTGTTTTTT.

This CDR3 is CASSDTQGPYYGYTF. In DNA form, the CDR3 reads TGTGCCAGCAGCGATACACAGGGGCCGTACTATGGCTACACCTTC. The V gene is TRBV13, the J gene TRBJ1-2; TRBD1 matches 7 bases. Germline assignment: CDR1 PRHDT and CDR2 FYEKMQ (reference sequence). This CDR3 has 15 residues. Losses at the gene ends were 5 bases for V and 3 bases for J; bases not matched to a gene: 9. Filled out from reference TRBV13 and TRBJ1-2, the complete variable domain reads AAGVIQSPRHLIKEKRETATLKCYPIPRHDTVYWYQQGPGQDPQFLISFYEKMQSDKGSIPDRFSAQQFSDYHSELNMSSLELGDSALYFCASSDTQGPYYGYTFGSGTRLTVV.

The chain employs TRBV27 and TRBJ1-6, with 9 positions matching TRBD1. This CDR3 has 17 residues. V was pared by 5 bases and J by 7 bases, with 12 bases of the junction left unmatched. Germline V CDR1 and CDR2: MNHEY, SMNVEV (reference sequence). The CDR3 loop reads CASSRRPGQGTNSPLHF. CDR3 DNA: TGTGCCAGCAGTCGCCGACCGGGACAGGGAACAAATTCACCCCTCCACTTT.

The chain has TRBV4-1 and TRBJ2-5; D unresolved. Germline values: CDR1 MGHRA, CDR2 YSYEKL. The V and J ends lost 4 bases and 1 base respectively, with 13 bases between them. The CDR3 totals 15 residues. In DNA form, the CDR3 reads TGCGCCAGCAGCCCCGGCCCCCCTGGCCAAGAGACCCAGTACTTC. It specifies CASSPGPPGQETQYF.

This clonotype was picked up a small number of times. The chain uses TRBV12-3 or TRBV12-4 and TRBJ2-5; D is possibly TRBD2 (7 bases). V shed 2 bases and J shed 13 bases, with 20 bases lying between them. The CDR3 is made up of 14 amino acids. CDR3 residues: CASSLRSNWGGPYF. CDR3 bases: TGTGCCAGCAGTTTAAGGAGTAATTGGGGGGGCCCGTACTTC.